The next 14 T cell receptor beta chains were all read from a single sample in a study of CD8+CD57+ T cells in acquired aplastic anemia (dated by TCRdb to the late 2010s). The patients picked for sequencing were ones in whom flow cytometry had shown an expansion of CD8+CD57+ cells. The instrument was an Illumina HiSeq 2000. TCR beta VDJ combination and CDR3 sequence profiling used genomic DNA as the template. The raw public data were reprocessed by TCRdb itself: fastp quality trimming at Q25, MiXCR clonotype calling, in-frame beta chains only. A single entry per CDR3 protein holds the most common genes and DNA from its merged rows. This sample lists hundreds of thousands of distinct CDR3 sequences; around a third were detected once. The leading ten clones occupy roughly 0.8% of the sample. The sequencing input was sorted CD4+, CD8+, or CD8+CD57+ T cells (not recorded which) from PBMCs. All receptors derive from a human donor with aplastic anemia.

Ten or more counts support this clonotype. This CDR3 reads CSVGNRDSPLHF. For the CDR3, the DNA is TGCAGCGTTGGAAATCGGGATTCACCCCTCCACTTT. The V call is TRBV29-1, the J call TRBJ1-6; D is uncertain. The CDR3 length is 12 residues. Trimming took 4 bases from V and 8 from J, leaving 9 bases between them. Germline V gives CDR1 SQVTM, CDR2 ANQGSEA.

This clonotype came up a few times. The chain joins TRBV6-5 to TRBJ2-5; a possible D gene is TRBD2 (6 bases). Per the germline V gene, CDR1 is MNHEY and CDR2 is SVGAGI. The V and J ends lost 1 base and 4 bases respectively, with 13 bases between them. This CDR3 comprises 15 residues. This CDR3 is CASSYWRGMRETQYF. The DNA of the CDR3 is TGTGCCAGCAGTTACTGGCGGGGAATGAGAGAGACCCAGTACTTC.

The rearrangement links TRBV25-1 to TRBJ2-5; tentative D call: TRBD2 (5 bases). Germline V gene data show CDR1 as MGHDK and CDR2 as SYGVNS. V was trimmed by 5 bases and J by 5 bases, leaving 18 bases between them. The CDR3 is 15 amino acids. This CDR3 reads CASSPPWGVGETQYF. CDR3 DNA: TGTGCCAGCAGTCCGCCGTGGGGAGTGGGGGAGACCCAGTACTTC. Drawing the rest from reference TRBV25-1 and TRBJ2-5, the complete variable domain is EADIYQTPRYLVIGTGKKITLECSQTMGHDKMYWYQQDPGMELHLIHYSYGVNSTEKGDLSSESTVSRIRTEHFPLTLESARPSHTSQYLCASSPPWGVGETQYFGPGTRLLVL.

Comment on this clonotype: A much larger clonotype is one base distant, so this may be a read error. The rearrangement links TRBV7-8 to TRBJ2-7; D uncertain. Germline CDR1 reads SGHVS; CDR2 reads FQNEAQ. With 2 bases removed from V and 8 bases from J, the gap between germline ends came to 13 bases. CDR3 length: 13 amino acids. CDR3 sequence: CASSLTVIGKQYF. The DNA for the CDR3 is TGTGCCAGCAGCTTAACGGTCATTGGCAAGCAGTACTTC.

The chain combines TRBV10-3 with TRBJ2-2; D perhaps matches TRBD2 (5 bases). Between the trimmed V and J ends, which lost 10 bases and 0 bases, there was a span of 12 bases. Germline V lookup: CDR1 ENHRY, CDR2 SYGVKD. The CDR3 has 14 residues. CDR3 sequence: CASIGLSNTGELFF. CDR3 DNA sequence: TGTGCCAGCATCGGACTTTCGAACACCGGGGAGCTGTTTTTT.

This clonotype was counted at least ten times. This chain connects TRBV2 to TRBJ1-2, with 12 bases identical to TRBD1. The CDR3 length is 14 residues. V lost 6 bases and J lost 7; bases outside the gene matches: 6. Per germline, CDR1 SNHLY and CDR2 FYNNEI. CDR3 amino acids: CASRPGQGASGYTF. Here the CDR3 DNA reads TGTGCCAGCAGGCCGGGACAGGGGGCGAGTGGCTACACCTTC.

This chain uses TRBV5-4 with TRBJ2-7, with 10 positions matching TRBD1. The CDR3 runs 18 residues. CDR1 SGHNT and CDR2 YYREEE come from the germline V gene (reference sequence). The V and J ends lost 0 bases and 5 bases, in that order; junction bases with no gene match: 14. CDR3 residues: CASSLGGAATGGGDEQYF. CDR3 DNA: TGTGCCAGCAGCTTGGGGGGTGCAGCGACAGGGGGCGGCGACGAGCAGTACTTC.

Comment on this clonotype: One junction end does not reproduce the germline sequence, and a read error may be involved. The chain carries TRBV7-9 and TRBJ1-3, with 9 bases that match TRBD1. This CDR3 has 15 residues. From germline, CDR1 is SEHNR and CDR2 FQNEAQ (reference sequence). Here the CDR3 DNA reads TGTGCCAGCAGCTTAGCGCTGGACAGGGGAAACACCACATATTTT. Protein sequence: CASSLALDRGNTTYF.

The J gene is TRBJ1-5, the V gene TRBV15; 9 bases are shared with TRBD1. V was clipped by 1 base and J by 4 bases; unmatched bases: 5. This CDR3 region has 16 residues. CDR1 is LNHNV and CDR2 is YYDKDF in the germline V gene (reference sequence). The CDR3 loop is CATSRGGQGMNQPQHF. The CDR3 DNA reads TGTGCCACCAGCAGAGGGGGACAGGGCATGAATCAGCCCCAGCATTTT.

The J gene is TRBJ2-5, the V gene TRBV29-1; possibly TRBD2 for D (6 bases). This CDR3 region has 14 residues. Trimming shortened V by 5 bases and J by 2 bases, and 15 bases separated the two germline ends. Germline V gene sequence: CDR1 SQVTM, CDR2 ANQGSEA. CDR3 DNA sequence: TGCAGCGTTTCACCGGGACTGATACAAGAGACCCAGTACTTC. As protein: CSVSPGLIQETQYF.

The chain couples TRBV7-6 to TRBJ2-7, with D possibly TRBD1 on 6 matching bases. The germline V and J ends were trimmed by 1 base and 2 bases, with 12 bases remaining between them. CDR1 SGHVS and CDR2 FNYEAQ come from the germline V gene. This CDR3 spans 15 amino acids. The CDR3 sequence: CASSLGGHPTYEQYV. In DNA form, the CDR3 reads TGTGCCAGCAGCTTAGGGGGACACCCGACCTACGAGCAGTACGTC.

Many counts were recorded for this clonotype. The rearrangement links TRBV25-1 to TRBJ2-3, with TRBD2 identical over 7 bases. CDR3 length: 14 residues. V shed 3 bases and J 10 bases; nucleotides not matched to a gene: 10. Looked up from germline, CDR1 is MGHDK and CDR2 is SYGVNS. CDR3 residues: CASSEPGLVSAQYF. CDR3 nucleotides: TGTGCCAGCAGTGAGCCCGGACTAGTAAGTGCGCAGTATTTT.

Notes on this clonotype: This may be a read error, as it is one base from a much larger clone. CDR3: CASSARGTTEAFF. Written as DNA, the CDR3 is TGTGCCAGTAGTGCCCGGGGCACGACTGAAGCTTTCTTT. The chain is built from TRBV19 and TRBJ1-1; D perhaps matches TRBD1 (5 bases). The germline CDR1 and CDR2 sequences are LNHDA and SQIVND (reference sequence). V was shortened by 5 bases and J by 5 bases, with 12 bases between the two germline ends. The CDR3 has 13 amino acids.

The V and J genes are TRBV27 and TRBJ1-6; the D is unclear. The V and J ends lost 2 bases and 4 bases respectively, with 15 bases between them. Germline V gene lookup returns CDR1 MNHEY and CDR2 SMNVEV (reference sequence). The CDR3 has 17 residues. The CDR3 nucleotides read TGTGCCAGCAGTTTACGGCGGCCAAAAGAATATAATTCACCCCTCCACTTT. Translation gives CASSLRRPKEYNSPLHF.